This T cell receptor beta chain was retrieved from a study of cytomegalovirus exposure and HLA in healthy donors. PCR was performed using 60 Vbeta and 13 Jbeta primers. Profiling relied on immunoSEQ multiplex PCR, and the TCRdb table lists in-frame clones only, not all of them. Of about 150,000 clones listed, 70% to 90% are singletons. This clone has a handful of counts. The sequence came from a girl aged 5-17 years in good health and CMV-seropositive. The sequencing sample was made of PBMCs.

CDR3 nucleotide sequence: TGTGCCAGCAGCTTACGCCGAGGCACTGAAGCTTTCTTT. Its translation: CASSLRRGTEAFF. J is TRBJ1-1 and V is TRBV7-3, with D hard to call. Germline V gene lookup returns CDR1 SGHTA and CDR2 FQGTGA. V was trimmed by 2 bases and J by 4 bases, leaving 8 bases between them. The CDR3 spans 13 residues.